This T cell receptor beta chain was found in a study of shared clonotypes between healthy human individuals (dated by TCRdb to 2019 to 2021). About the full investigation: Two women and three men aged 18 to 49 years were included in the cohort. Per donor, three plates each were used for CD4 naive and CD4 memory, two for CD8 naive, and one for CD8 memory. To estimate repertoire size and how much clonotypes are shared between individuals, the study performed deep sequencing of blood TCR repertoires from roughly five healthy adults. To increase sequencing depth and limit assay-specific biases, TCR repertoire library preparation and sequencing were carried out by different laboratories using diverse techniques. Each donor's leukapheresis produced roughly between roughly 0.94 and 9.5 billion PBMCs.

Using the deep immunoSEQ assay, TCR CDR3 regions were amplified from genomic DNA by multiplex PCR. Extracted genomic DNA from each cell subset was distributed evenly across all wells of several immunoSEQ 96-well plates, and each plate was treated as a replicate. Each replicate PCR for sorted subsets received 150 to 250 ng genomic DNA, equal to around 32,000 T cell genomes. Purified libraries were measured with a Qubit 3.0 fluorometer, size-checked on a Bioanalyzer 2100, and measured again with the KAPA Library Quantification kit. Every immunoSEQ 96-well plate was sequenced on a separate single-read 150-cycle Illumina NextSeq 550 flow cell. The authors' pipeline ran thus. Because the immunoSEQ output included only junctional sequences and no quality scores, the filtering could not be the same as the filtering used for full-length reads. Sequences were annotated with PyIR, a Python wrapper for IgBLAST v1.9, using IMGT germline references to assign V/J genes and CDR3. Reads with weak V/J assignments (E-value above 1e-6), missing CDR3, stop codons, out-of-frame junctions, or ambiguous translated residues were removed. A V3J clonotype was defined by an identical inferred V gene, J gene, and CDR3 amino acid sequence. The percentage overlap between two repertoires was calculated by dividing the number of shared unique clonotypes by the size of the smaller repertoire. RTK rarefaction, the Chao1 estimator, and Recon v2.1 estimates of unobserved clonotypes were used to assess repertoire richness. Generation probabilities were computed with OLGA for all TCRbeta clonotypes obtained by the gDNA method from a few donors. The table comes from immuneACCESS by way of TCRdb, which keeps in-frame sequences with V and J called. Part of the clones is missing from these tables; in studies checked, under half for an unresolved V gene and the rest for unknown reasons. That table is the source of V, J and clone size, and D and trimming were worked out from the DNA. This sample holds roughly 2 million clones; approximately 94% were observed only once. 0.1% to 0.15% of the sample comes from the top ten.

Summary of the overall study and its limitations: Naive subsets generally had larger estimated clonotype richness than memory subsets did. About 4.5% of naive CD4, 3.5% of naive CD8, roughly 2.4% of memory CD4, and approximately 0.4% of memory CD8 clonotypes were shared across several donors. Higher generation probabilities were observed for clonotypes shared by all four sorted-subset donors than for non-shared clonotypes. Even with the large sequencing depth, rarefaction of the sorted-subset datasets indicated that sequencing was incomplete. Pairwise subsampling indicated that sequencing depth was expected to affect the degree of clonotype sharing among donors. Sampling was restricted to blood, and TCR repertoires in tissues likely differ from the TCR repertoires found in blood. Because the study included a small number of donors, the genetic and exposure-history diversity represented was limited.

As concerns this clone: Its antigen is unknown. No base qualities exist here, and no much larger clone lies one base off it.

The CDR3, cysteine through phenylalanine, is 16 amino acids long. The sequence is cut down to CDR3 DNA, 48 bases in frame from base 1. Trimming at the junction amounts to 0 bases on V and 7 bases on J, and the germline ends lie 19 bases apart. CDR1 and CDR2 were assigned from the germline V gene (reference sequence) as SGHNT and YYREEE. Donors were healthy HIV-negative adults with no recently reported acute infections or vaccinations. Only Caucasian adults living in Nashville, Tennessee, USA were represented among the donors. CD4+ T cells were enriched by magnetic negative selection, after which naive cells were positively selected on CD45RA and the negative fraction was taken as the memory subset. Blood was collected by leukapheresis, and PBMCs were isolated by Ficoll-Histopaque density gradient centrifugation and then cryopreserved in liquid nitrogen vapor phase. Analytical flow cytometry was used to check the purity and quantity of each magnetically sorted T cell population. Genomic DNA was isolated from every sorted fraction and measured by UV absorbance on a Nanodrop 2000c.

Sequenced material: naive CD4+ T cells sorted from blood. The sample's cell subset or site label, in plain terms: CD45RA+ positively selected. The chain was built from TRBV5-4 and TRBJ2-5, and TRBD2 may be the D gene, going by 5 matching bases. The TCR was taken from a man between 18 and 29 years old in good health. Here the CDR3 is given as CASSLALGLAVATQYF. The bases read TGTGCCAGCAGCTTGGCCCTCGGACTGGCTGTGGCGACCCAGTACTTC.